The source of this TCR beta chain is a study of T cell repertoires in cytomegalovirus infection. Overall study results and limits: Within the response measured ex vivo, HLA-C-restricted CMV-specific TCR beta clonotypes were dominant.

Turning to this clonotype: Its target is not known.

The V end was cut by 5 bases, the J end by 5 bases, with 16 bases between. Germline V CDR1 and CDR2: SGHRS, YFSETQ. This CDR3 contains 14 residues. TCRdb processed the reads anew with MiXCR; each CDR3 protein has one entry. Among 100,000 or so distinct CDR3 sequences, 16% were seen once, and the ten largest hold approximately 7.9%. The source is a human donor in good health (CMV status not recorded). Some clones in this sample may be carry-over from other donors' samples. The source material was PBMCs. The genes are TRBV5-1 and TRBJ1-1; TRBD1 is a possible D gene (6 bases). The CDR3 is CASSGEQGRTEAFF. DNA for the CDR3: TGCGCCAGCAGTGGGGAACAGGGAAGGACTGAAGCTTTCTTT.